Below, 4 T cell receptor beta chains from the same sample are listed, as sequenced in a study of T cell changes during pregnancy in multiple sclerosis. Clones were sequenced by immunoSEQ multiplex PCR, and TCRdb holds only the in-frame ones, with some missing. The sample records roughly 45,000 clones, 85% to 95% being singletons. This specimen was CD8+ T cells from peripheral blood mononuclear cells, taken after pregnancy. These receptors were obtained from a female donor with multiple sclerosis, enrolled in a pregnancy study.

This clone was recorded a few times. This chain uses TRBV7-9 with TRBJ1-1; a possible D gene is TRBD1 (5 bases). Between the trimmed V and J ends, which lost 5 bases and 9 bases, there was a span of 13 bases. This CDR3 comprises 12 residues. Germline loops: CDR1 SEHNR, CDR2 FQNEAQ (reference sequence). CDR3 protein: CASSHDRLKAFF. The CDR3, as DNA: TGTGCCAGCAGCCATGACAGACTCAAAGCTTTCTTT.

This rearrangement joins TRBV9 to TRBJ1-2; the D gene is possibly TRBD1 (5 bases). V lost 3 bases and J lost 3, with 18 bases in between. CDR1 is SGDLS, CDR2 YYNGEE, per germline. The CDR3 has 16 amino acids. The CDR3 spells CASSGGDDPGYYGYTF. In nucleotides, the CDR3 is TGTGCCAGCAGCGGGGGGGATGACCCGGGGTACTATGGCTACACCTTC.

Here the CDR3 DNA reads TGTGCCAGCAGCCCGGTCCCGGGACTAGCGGGGTACTCGACAGATACGCAGTATTTT. Protein: CASSPVPGLAGYSTDTQYF. The rearrangement joins TRBV7-9 to TRBJ2-3, with 13 bases aligning to TRBD2. The CDR3 is 19 amino acids. Trimming cost V 5 bases and J 3 bases; bases outside gene matches: 14. The germline CDR1 and CDR2 sequences are SEHNR and FQNEAQ (reference sequence).

The table lists this clone with a count of one. J is TRBJ2-7 and V is TRBV29-1, with 14 positions matching TRBD2. Germline V gene data show CDR1 as SQVTM and CDR2 as ANQGSEA. The ends lost 6 bases at V and 4 bases at J; junction bases unmatched: 17. The CDR3 has 18 amino acids. The CDR3 DNA reads TGCAGCGTCACCGGACTAGCGGGGGGCACTCTCCTAGGGTACGAGCAGTACTTC. This encodes CSVTGLAGGTLLGYEQYF.